This TCR beta chain was identified during a study of OX40 agonist ivuxolimab in advanced cancers. On the study more broadly: With a range of roughly 20 to 85, age averaged approximately 60 years, and 65% to 85% were male.

Study-level points and caveats: Still undetermined is the antigen specificity of the expanded peripheral T cells. On average, CD8+ T cells had more expanded clones than CD4+. At 0.1 to 3.0 mg/kg and by week 6, clonal expansion occurred in CD4+ and CD8+ blood T cells.

Generated by immunoSEQ multiplex PCR, the TCRdb table keeps only in-frame clones and is missing some. The sample lists 9,500 to 15,000 clones; around 86% were seen once. This CDR3 is built from 13 residues. Germline values: CDR1 SGDLS, CDR2 YYNGEE. V dropped 0 bases and J dropped 5 bases, with 5 bases sitting between them. A word on this clone: Its antigen remains unknown.

The sequence was obtained from an adult with an advanced solid tumor such as melanoma, head and neck, liver or kidney cancer. This chain uses TRBV9 with TRBJ2-2; no firm D call. The sequenced sample was CD4+ or CD8+ T cells sorted from blood, obtained in a trial of the OX40 agonist ivuxolimab. As DNA, the CDR3 is TGTGCCAGCAGCGTAGTTTTGACCGGGGAGCTGTTTTTT. Encoded protein: CASSVVLTGELFF.